A single sample is the source of the 24 T cell receptor beta chains below, sequenced in a study of cytomegalovirus exposure and HLA in healthy donors. The PCR contained 60 Vbeta and 13 Jbeta primers. Libraries were prepared by immunoSEQ multiplex PCR; TCRdb keeps only in-frame clonotypes and omits some of them. This sample has 50,000 to 70,000 clones, with 75% to 85% found just once. Input material: PBMCs. The receptors originated from a woman in her 40s in good health and CMV-seronegative.

The chain uses TRBV27 and TRBJ2-2; D gene unclear. V was pared by 4 bases and J by 4 bases, with 10 bases between. CDR1 is MNHEY, CDR2 SMNVEV, per germline (reference sequence). The CDR3 covers 14 residues. This CDR3 is CASSWAFPTGELFF. As DNA, the CDR3 is TGTGCCAGCAGTTGGGCCTTTCCCACCGGGGAGCTGTTTTTT.

The rearrangement links TRBV5-6 to TRBJ2-1; 14 nucleotides agree with TRBD2. This CDR3 spans 14 amino acids. V lost 4 bases, J lost 9 bases, and 3 bases stayed unmatched. CDR1 is SGHDT and CDR2 is YYEEEE in the germline V gene. CDR3 DNA: TGTGCCAGCAGCCTGGGACTAGCGGGAGCTGAGCAGTTCTTC. This gives the protein CASSLGLAGAEQFF.

This clone has a handful of counts. The chain recombines TRBV9 with TRBJ2-2, with no clear D. This CDR3 spans 15 amino acids. Germline V gene lookup returns CDR1 SGDLS and CDR2 YYNGEE. V was cut by 0 bases and J by 4 bases, with 10 bases left in between. The CDR3 coding sequence is TGTGCCAGCAGCGTAGAATGGGCTCGCACCGGGGAGCTGTTTTTT. Amino acid sequence: CASSVEWARTGELFF.

The sample holds a few counts of this clone. The CDR3, as DNA: TGTGCCAGCAGTGAATCGGCGACTAGCGGGAGGGGAAATGAGCAGTTCTTC. This gives the protein CASSESATSGRGNEQFF. The chain recombines TRBV25-1 with TRBJ2-1, with 14 bases fitting TRBD2. CDR1 is MGHDK, CDR2 SYGVNS, per germline. The CDR3 consists of 17 residues. V was pared by 1 base and J by 7 bases, with 6 bases of the junction left unmatched.

This clone was observed once. This chain connects TRBV6-5 to TRBJ2-1; no firm D call. Trimming pared 3 bases from V and 6 bases from J, leaving 15 bases between. This CDR3 contains 15 residues. Per the germline V gene, CDR1 is MNHEY and CDR2 is SVGAGI. CDR3 residues: CASSYRSSEINEQFF. The CDR3 DNA reads as TGTGCCAGCAGTTATAGGTCATCGGAGATCAATGAGCAGTTCTTC.

V is TRBV2 and J is TRBJ2-1; possible D gene TRBD2, 6 bases. Trimming cost V 6 bases and J 4 bases, with 16 bases left between them. CDR1 is SNHLY, CDR2 FYNNEI, per germline. The CDR3 runs 15 residues. The CDR3 sequence: CASRWTTLVYNEQFF. The CDR3 coding sequence is TGTGCCAGCAGATGGACTACGTTAGTATACAATGAGCAGTTCTTC.

The chain joins TRBV25-1 to TRBJ2-1; tentative D call: TRBD1 (6 bases). The germline V and J ends were trimmed by 6 bases and 4 bases, with 19 bases remaining between them. CDR1 and CDR2 from the germline V gene are MGHDK and SYGVNS. There are 16 residues in the CDR3. CDR3 in amino acids: CASRGQLGETYNEQFF. CDR3 bases: TGTGCCAGCAGGGGACAACTGGGCGAGACATACAATGAGCAGTTCTTC.

The chain combines TRBV7-8 with TRBJ2-1; 9 positions match TRBD2. V shed 6 bases, J shed 1 base, and the junction held 7 bases outside the gene matches. This CDR3 is built from 16 residues. The germline V gene encodes CDR1 SGHVS and CDR2 FQNEAQ. CDR3 region: CASSSGGRGSYNEQFF. The CDR3 nucleotides are TGTGCCAGCAGTAGCGGGGGAAGGGGGTCCTACAATGAGCAGTTCTTC.

The chain joins TRBV4-3 to TRBJ2-7; D possibly corresponds to TRBD2 (5 bases). The V end lost 0 bases, the J end lost 2 bases, and 11 bases lay between the germline ends. The CDR3 totals 15 residues. Germline V gene lookup returns CDR1 LGHNA and CDR2 YSLEER. Here the CDR3 reads CASSQDRGSTYEQYF. CDR3 DNA: TGCGCCAGCAGCCAAGATCGAGGGTCAACCTACGAGCAGTACTTC.

The chain recombines TRBV27 with TRBJ2-5, with TRBD2 matching over 10 bases. This CDR3 contains 15 residues. CDR1 and CDR2 (germline): MNHEY, SMNVEV (reference sequence). The V and J ends lost 2 bases and 5 bases, in that order; junction bases with no gene match: 5. CDR3 loop: CASSLKREGRETQYF. The CDR3 nucleotides are TGTGCCAGCAGTTTAAAGCGGGAGGGCCGCGAGACCCAGTACTTC.

Only a few counts were recorded for this clone. This chain joins TRBV19 and TRBJ2-1, with D tentatively TRBD2 (5 bases). The length of the CDR3 is 17 residues. V lost 3 bases and J lost 4, with 19 bases in between. Germline CDR1 is LNHDA and CDR2 is SQIVND (reference sequence). The CDR3 region is CASSIQDFDIYYNEQFF. Written as DNA, the CDR3 is TGTGCCAGTAGTATCCAGGACTTTGACATATATTACAATGAGCAGTTCTTC.

This clone was counted only a few times. In DNA form, the CDR3 reads TGTGCCAGCTCAGGGACTAGCGGGTACAATGAGCAGTTCTTC. Translation gives CASSGTSGYNEQFF. The V gene is TRBV18, the J gene TRBJ2-1, with 12 nucleotides matching TRBD2. V lost 5 bases and J lost 4; bases outside the gene matches: 0. The CDR3 sequence is 14 residues long. Looked up from germline, CDR1 is KGHSH and CDR2 is LQKENI.

V and J are TRBV2 and TRBJ2-7, with 11 nucleotides matching TRBD1. The CDR3 is 15 amino acids. J lost 2 bases, V lost 7 bases, and 7 bases had no gene match. The germline gives CDR1 SNHLY, CDR2 FYNNEI. The CDR3 sequence: CASKFGQGAAYEQYF. The CDR3, as DNA: TGTGCCAGCAAATTCGGACAGGGGGCCGCCTACGAGCAGTACTTC.

The chain is built from TRBV27 and TRBJ2-7; 8 bases agree with TRBD1. Germline CDR1 is MNHEY and CDR2 is SMNVEV (reference sequence). The CDR3 totals 14 residues. Losses at the gene ends were 1 base for V and 6 bases for J; bases not matched to a gene: 5. The CDR3 is CASSLWAGGIEQYF. CDR3 DNA: TGTGCCAGCAGTTTATGGGCAGGGGGCATCGAGCAGTACTTC.

The rearrangement joins TRBV5-6 to TRBJ1-2, with D uncertain. Trimming took off 1 base at V and 6 bases at J, with 13 bases between the two ends. CDR1 is SGHDT and CDR2 is YYEEEE in the germline V gene. The CDR3 is 14 residues long. CDR3 amino acids: CASSLRDLTNGYTF. The CDR3, as DNA: TGTGCCAGCAGCTTGCGGGATCTAACTAATGGCTACACCTTC.

J is TRBJ1-2 and V is TRBV7-9; tentative D call: TRBD1 (5 bases). Germline-derived CDR1 and CDR2 are SEHNR and FQNEAQ (reference sequence). Deletions cut 4 bases from V and 1 base from J, with 7 bases between. CDR3 length equals 13 residues. The CDR3 loop is CASSSDNNYGYTF. The CDR3 DNA follows: TGTGCCAGCAGCTCGGACAATAACTATGGCTACACCTTC.

The genes are TRBV19 and TRBJ2-1; 8 nucleotides line up with TRBD2. Germline trimming cut 6 bases from V and 3 bases from J; bases unmatched to any gene: 4. This CDR3 region has 14 residues. CDR1 is LNHDA, CDR2 SQIVND, per germline (reference sequence). CDR3 DNA sequence: TGTGCCAGTAGAACTAGCGGATTCTACAATGAGCAGTTCTTC. Translation: CASRTSGFYNEQFF.

The V call is TRBV5-4, the J call TRBJ2-3; 7 positions agree with TRBD2. Germline CDR1 is SGHNT and CDR2 is YYREEE (reference sequence). V was pared by 4 bases and J by 3 bases, with 5 bases of the junction left unmatched. The CDR3 covers 14 residues. CDR3 sequence: CASSATSRTDTQYF. The CDR3 DNA sequence: TGTGCCAGCAGCGCGACTAGCCGGACAGATACGCAGTATTTT.

The V and J genes are TRBV11-3 and TRBJ1-1; 7 nucleotides match TRBD1. The CDR3 has 13 amino acids. The germline CDR1 and CDR2 sequences are SGHNT and YENEEA. Trimming removed 3 bases from V and 5 bases from J; junction bases left unmatched: 3. This chain's CDR3 is CASSFKGATEAFF. DNA of the CDR3: TGTGCCAGCAGCTTTAAGGGGGCTACTGAAGCTTTCTTT.

CDR3 sequence: CASRAMGGNYGYTF. The CDR3 DNA reads as TGCGCCAGCAGGGCGATGGGGGGGAATTATGGCTACACCTTC. J is TRBJ1-2 and V is TRBV5-1; D may be TRBD1 (5 bases). CDR1 is SGHRS, CDR2 YFSETQ, per germline. The CDR3 is 14 amino acids. Trimming took 5 bases from V and 5 from J, leaving 16 bases between them.

The chain employs TRBV6-6 and TRBJ2-1, with TRBD1 matching 7 bases. V was pared by 4 bases and J by 8 bases, with 11 bases of the junction left unmatched. This CDR3 comprises 15 residues. Per the germline V gene, CDR1 is MNHNY and CDR2 is SVGAGI (reference sequence). The CDR3 bases are TGTGCCAGCAGTTTGCCTCCGGGACAGAAGGATGAGCAGTTCTTC. It specifies CASSLPPGQKDEQFF.

V is TRBV28 and J is TRBJ2-2; TRBD2 agrees at 7 bases. Trimming took 6 bases from V and 2 from J; bases not matched to a gene: 9. Germline CDR1 MDHEN, CDR2 SYDVKM. This CDR3 spans 16 amino acids. The CDR3 DNA is TGTGCCAGCAGGGGACTATGGGGCCATAACACCGGGGAGCTGTTTTTT. Its protein is CASRGLWGHNTGELFF.

The gene calls are TRBV5-1 and TRBJ1-3, with TRBD1 matching 8 bases. V dropped 0 bases and J dropped 3; count of bases not matched to a gene: 5. The V gene's germline CDR1 is SGHRS and CDR2 YFSETQ. This CDR3 has 16 amino acids. The chain's CDR3 is CASSLATGGSGNTIYF. Written as DNA, the CDR3 is TGCGCCAGCAGCTTGGCTACAGGGGGTAGTGGAAACACCATATATTTT.

DNA for the CDR3: TGTGCCAGCAGCCCGCGAAGCGGGGGGGATTTCTATGGCTACACCTTC. Amino acid sequence: CASSPRSGGDFYGYTF. This rearrangement joins TRBV9 to TRBJ1-2, with D possibly TRBD1 on 5 matching bases. Germline lookup yields CDR1 SGDLS and CDR2 YYNGEE. V was clipped by 4 bases and J by 4 bases, with 20 bases between them. The CDR3 is 16 amino acids.